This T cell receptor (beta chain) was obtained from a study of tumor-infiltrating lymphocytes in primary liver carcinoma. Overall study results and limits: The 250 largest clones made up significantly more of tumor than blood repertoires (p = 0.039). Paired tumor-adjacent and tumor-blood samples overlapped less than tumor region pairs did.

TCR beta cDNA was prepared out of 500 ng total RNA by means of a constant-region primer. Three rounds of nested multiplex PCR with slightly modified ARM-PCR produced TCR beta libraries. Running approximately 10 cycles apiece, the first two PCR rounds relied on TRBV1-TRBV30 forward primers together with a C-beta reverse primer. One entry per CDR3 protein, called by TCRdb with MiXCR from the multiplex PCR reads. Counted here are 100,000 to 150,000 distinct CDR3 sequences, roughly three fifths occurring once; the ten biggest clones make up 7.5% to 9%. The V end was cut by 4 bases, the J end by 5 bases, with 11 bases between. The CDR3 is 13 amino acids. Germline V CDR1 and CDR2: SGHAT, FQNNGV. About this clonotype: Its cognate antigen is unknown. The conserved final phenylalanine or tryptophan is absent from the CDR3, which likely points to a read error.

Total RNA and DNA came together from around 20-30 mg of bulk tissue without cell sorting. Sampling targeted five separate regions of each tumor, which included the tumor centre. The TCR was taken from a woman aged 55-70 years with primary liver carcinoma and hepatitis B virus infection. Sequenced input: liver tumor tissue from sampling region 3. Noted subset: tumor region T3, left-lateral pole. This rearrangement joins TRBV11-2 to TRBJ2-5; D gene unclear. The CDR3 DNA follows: TGTGCCAGCAGCTCCGGGCTTAGGGAGACCCAGTACTAC. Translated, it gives CASSSGLRETQYY.